This T cell receptor beta chain was profiled in a study of human T cells and chemical hapten exposure. Attachment of unique molecular identifiers to individual cDNA molecules was performed in the library. TCRdb passed the RACE reads through MiXCR, listing each CDR3 protein once. The sample shows more than 150,000 distinct CDR3 sequences, roughly a quarter of them seen only once. Time point described: patch test 3, about 24 weeks after DPC sensitization. The sample's treatment: therapeutic diphenylcyclopropenone sensitization with weekly scalp DPC. This TCR was sampled from a woman in her 40s with alopecia areata. Some clones in this sample may be carry-over from other donors' samples. The material sequenced was whole blood, taken in connection with sensitization to the hapten diphenylcyclopropenone (DPC).

CDR3 sequence (DNA): TGCGCCAGCAGCTTGGGAGGCGGGAGGGCCGATGAGCAGTTCTTC. This gives the protein CASSLGGGRADEQFF. V gene TRBV5-1 combines with J gene TRBJ2-1; 9 positions agree with TRBD2. The CDR3 runs to 15 residues. V trimming: 0 bases; J trimming: 8 bases; junction bases outside the gene matches: 6. In germline, CDR1 is SGHRS, CDR2 YFSETQ.